Each of the 28 T cell receptor beta chains below was sequenced from the same sample in a study of identical twins. TCRdb re-derived calls from the 5' RACE reads in MiXCR, one entry per CDR3 protein. The table lists more than 1.5 million distinct CDR3 sequences, about 32% of them singletons. Sequencing input: cord blood. These receptors were obtained from a newborn girl in good health.

V gene TRBV11-2 combines with J gene TRBJ2-1, with 13 bases matching TRBD2. CDR1 SGHAT and CDR2 FQNNGV come from the germline V gene. V dropped 1 base and J dropped 7; count of bases not matched to a gene: 4. CDR3 length: 16 amino acids. The DNA for the CDR3 is TGTGCCAGCAGCTTAGGGACTAGCGGGAGTAAAAATGAGCAGTTCTTC. Translated, it gives CASSLGTSGSKNEQFF.

As to this clonotype: A read error may account for a junction end that differs from germline. V is TRBV5-1 and J is TRBJ1-2; TRBD1 might be the D (5 bases). This CDR3 is built from 14 residues. The germline gives CDR1 SGHRS, CDR2 YFSETQ. CDR3 sequence reads: CASSLGQSNCGYTF. CDR3 bases: TGCGCCAGCAGCTTGGGACAGTCTAACTGTGGCTACACCTTC.

This clonotype occurred a few times. The chain employs TRBV29-1 and TRBJ1-1, with D possibly matching TRBD1 (5 bases). The germline gives CDR1 SQVTM, CDR2 ANQGSEA. Trimming left V 4 bases short and J 3 bases short, with 15 bases between. This CDR3 is 14 amino acids long. The CDR3 DNA sequence: TGCAGCGTTGCCCCCATTATGGGGGACACTGAAGCTTTCTTT. This gives the protein CSVAPIMGDTEAFF. The entire variable domain, with the rest obtained from reference TRBV29-1 and TRBJ1-1, is as follows: SAVISQKPSRDICQRGTSLTIQCQVDSQVTMMFWYRQQPGQSLTLIATANQGSEATYESGFVIDKFPISRPNLTFSTLTVSNMSPEDSSIYLCSVAPIMGDTEAFFGQGTRLTVV.

This clonotype showed up many times. The CDR3: CASSFLGTEAFF. The CDR3 nucleotides read TGTGCCAGCAGTTTCCTGGGCACTGAAGCTTTCTTT. The chain employs TRBV28 and TRBJ1-1; D ambiguous. Looked up from germline, CDR1 is MDHEN and CDR2 is SYDVKM. The CDR3 consists of 12 residues. V gave up 3 bases and J gave up 4 bases, with 6 bases separating them.

The chain recombines TRBV29-1 with TRBJ2-7, with D possibly being TRBD1 (5 bases). V was cut by 7 bases and J by 0 bases, with 10 bases left in between. CDR1 and CDR2 (germline): SQVTM, ANQGSEA. This CDR3 is 12 amino acids long. The DNA for the CDR3 is TGCAGCGCCGTCAGGGACTCCTACGAGCAGTACTTC. Amino acid sequence: CSAVRDSYEQYF.

The sample holds a few counts of this clonotype. The gene calls are TRBV3-1 and TRBJ2-3, with 11 nucleotides matching TRBD1. The trim removed 4 bases at V and 5 bases at J, leaving 5 bases unmatched. CDR3 length: 15 residues. CDR1 and CDR2 from the germline V gene are LGHDT and YNNKEL (reference sequence). The CDR3 DNA is TGTGCCAGCAGCCTTACCGGGACAGGGGGAGATACGCAGTATTTT. This translates into CASSLTGTGGDTQYF.

This rearrangement joins TRBV29-1 to TRBJ1-1; TRBD1 is a possible D gene (5 bases). Looked up from germline, CDR1 is SQVTM and CDR2 is ANQGSEA. This CDR3 has 13 residues. V was pared by 3 bases and J by 3 bases, with 11 bases between. The CDR3 loop is CSVEAGFDTEAFF. CDR3 in DNA: TGCAGCGTTGAGGCAGGGTTCGACACTGAAGCTTTCTTT. Full variable domain (outside the CDR3, taken from reference TRBV29-1 and TRBJ1-1): SAVISQKPSRDICQRGTSLTIQCQVDSQVTMMFWYRQQPGQSLTLIATANQGSEATYESGFVIDKFPISRPNLTFSTLTVSNMSPEDSSIYLCSVEAGFDTEAFFGQGTRLTVV.

The chain couples TRBV5-6 to TRBJ2-3; D is undetermined. Germline V gives CDR1 SGHDT, CDR2 YYEEEE. The CDR3 is made up of 13 amino acids. V was cut by 6 bases and J by 3 bases, with 11 bases left in between. Here the CDR3 reads CASTTRATDTQYF. The DNA for the CDR3 is TGTGCCAGCACCACCCGGGCAACAGATACGCAGTATTTT.

This chain joins TRBV27 and TRBJ1-2; D is uncertain. Trimming took 3 bases from V and 4 from J, leaving 18 bases between them. Per the germline V gene, CDR1 is MNHEY and CDR2 is SMNVEV (reference sequence). The CDR3 runs 16 residues. CDR3 nucleotides: TGTGCCAGCAGTTTCATCCTAGGGTCTTCTAGCTATGGCTACACCTTC. Its translation is CASSFILGSSSYGYTF.

This clonotype has only a few counts. The chain joins TRBV4-1 to TRBJ2-7; TRBD2 agrees at 7 bases. The last part of the DNA fits TRBJ2-4 better; the J call may be wrong. The CDR3 covers 15 residues. Germline assignment: CDR1 MGHRA and CDR2 YSYEKL. The CDR3 spells CASSQDGGFGNIQYF. The DNA of the CDR3 is TGCGCCAGCAGCCAAGACGGGGGGTTCGGAAACATTCAGTACTTC.

The chain combines TRBV5-1 with TRBJ2-7, with 11 positions matching TRBD2. Per germline, CDR1 SGHRS and CDR2 YFSETQ. CDR3 length: 14 amino acids. V lost 1 base and J lost 6; bases outside the gene matches: 3. In DNA, the CDR3 is TGCGCCAGCAGCTTGCAGCTAGCGGGGGGCGAGCAGTACTTC. This sequence encodes CASSLQLAGGEQYF. Combining the CDR3 with reference TRBV5-1 and TRBJ2-7 gives the whole variable domain KAGVTQTPRYLIKTRGQQVTLSCSPISGHRSVSWYQQTPGQGLQFLFEYFSETQRNKGNFPGRFSGRQFSNSRSEMNVSTLELGDSALYLCASSLQLAGGEQYFGPGTRLTVT.

This clonotype was seen only once. A read error may be the cause here, since a much bigger clone is one base away. The V gene is TRBV12-3 or TRBV12-4, the J gene TRBJ2-1; D is tentatively TRBD1 or TRBD2 (5 bases each). The CDR3 has 13 amino acids. Trimming removed 2 bases at V and 13 bases at J, with 15 bases between. CDR3 nucleotides: TGTGCCAGCAGTTTAAGGGGTTTGGGGACCCAGTTCTTC. It translates to CASSLRGLGTQFF.

On this clonotype itself: The junction differs from germline at one of its ends, possibly a read error. The gene calls are TRBV5-1 and TRBJ2-3; 11 bases fit TRBD2. Germline CDR1 is SGHRS and CDR2 is YFSETQ. The CDR3 has 16 residues. The CDR3 here is CASGLGTSGGTDTQYF. DNA for the CDR3: TGCGCCAGCGGCTTGGGGACTAGCGGAGGCACAGATACGCAGTATTTT.

The chain carries TRBV10-3 and TRBJ2-1, with a tentative D call TRBD2 (5 bases). The V gene's germline CDR1 is ENHRY and CDR2 SYGVKD. The CDR3 spans 18 residues. V lost 3 bases, J lost 10 bases, and 28 bases lay in between. Here the CDR3 DNA reads TGTGCCATCAGTGACCCCTATATGGCGAGGGAGATGGCCCTCGAGCAGTTCTTC. Its translation: CAISDPYMAREMALEQFF.

This clonotype showed up many times. The chain joins TRBV5-1 to TRBJ2-1; the match to TRBD2 covers 8 bases. The CDR3 has 16 amino acids. Per germline, CDR1 SGHRS and CDR2 YFSETQ. The trim removed 6 bases at V and 8 bases at J, leaving 16 bases unmatched. CDR3 residues: CASKVGGGHIIDEQFF. The DNA for the CDR3 is TGCGCCAGCAAGGTCGGGGGGGGTCATATTATCGATGAGCAGTTCTTC.

The V and J genes are TRBV10-3 and TRBJ1-6; no firm D call. The length of the CDR3 is 19 residues. The V gene's germline CDR1 is ENHRY and CDR2 SYGVKD. Deletions cut 0 bases from V and 5 bases from J, with 20 bases between. CDR3 protein: CAISESRVQWWPHNSPLHF. The CDR3 nucleotides read TGTGCCATCAGTGAGTCGAGGGTCCAGTGGTGGCCGCATAATTCACCCCTCCACTTT.

The chain employs TRBV29-1 and TRBJ1-1, with D uncertain. CDR1 SQVTM and CDR2 ANQGSEA come from the germline V gene. This CDR3 region has 12 residues. Trimming took off 1 base at V and 1 base at J, with 4 bases between the two ends. The CDR3 protein is CSVEAANTEAFF. The CDR3 DNA reads as TGCAGCGTTGAAGCGGCGAACACTGAAGCTTTCTTT.

The rearrangement links TRBV2 to TRBJ1-4; 8 nucleotides align to TRBD1. The germline gives CDR1 SNHLY, CDR2 FYNNEI. V shed 2 bases, J shed 2 bases, and the junction held 4 bases outside the gene matches. This CDR3 is 16 amino acids long. CDR3 sequence reads: CASSEQGALTNEKLFF. CDR3 sequence (DNA): TGTGCCAGCAGTGAACAGGGGGCCCTCACTAATGAAAAACTGTTTTTT.

This clonotype was counted between two and nine times. The V gene is TRBV4-2, the J gene TRBJ2-1; D possibly uses TRBD1 or TRBD2 (5 bases each). Germline loops: CDR1 LGHNA, CDR2 YNFKEQ. V lost 1 base and J lost 4, with 11 bases in between. The CDR3 has 15 residues. Here the CDR3 reads CASSQVGDQYNEQFF. The CDR3 region has the DNA TGTGCCAGCAGCCAAGTCGGGGACCAATACAATGAGCAGTTCTTC.

The V and J genes are TRBV10-1 and TRBJ2-7; TRBD1 is a possible D gene (6 bases). The CDR3 totals 16 residues. The germline CDR1 and CDR2 sequences are WNHNN and SYGVQD (reference sequence). The V and J ends lost 4 bases and 0 bases respectively, with 16 bases between them. The CDR3: CASSADRRPHSYEQYF. The CDR3 DNA reads TGCGCCAGCAGTGCCGACAGGAGGCCTCACTCCTACGAGCAGTACTTC.

This clonotype was recorded a few times. As DNA, the CDR3 is TGCGCCAGCAGCTTGGGCTTACAGGGGGATGGGAACACTGAAGCTTTCTTT. Its protein product is CASSLGLQGDGNTEAFF. The V gene is TRBV5-1, the J gene TRBJ1-1; 8 nucleotides align to TRBD1. The germline V gene has CDR1 SGHRS and CDR2 YFSETQ. This CDR3 is 17 amino acids long. V shed 0 bases, J shed 1 base, and the junction held 8 bases outside the gene matches. Together with reference TRBV5-1 and TRBJ1-1, the CDR3 gives the full variable domain: KAGVTQTPRYLIKTRGQQVTLSCSPISGHRSVSWYQQTPGQGLQFLFEYFSETQRNKGNFPGRFSGRQFSNSRSEMNVSTLELGDSALYLCASSLGLQGDGNTEAFFGQGTRLTVV.

This clonotype was found once. A much larger clone differs from this one at a single base, so this may be a read error. V gene TRBV5-1 combines with J gene TRBJ2-1; 7 bases are shared with TRBD1. The end of the DNA fits TRBJ2-7 better, so the J call may be wrong. The germline gives CDR1 SGHRS, CDR2 YFSETQ. The CDR3 loop spans 14 amino acids. CDR3 DNA sequence: TGCGCCAGCAGCCTTGACAGGGCCTACCATGAGCAGTACTTC. Its translation is CASSLDRAYHEQYF.

Written as DNA, the CDR3 is TGTGCCATTAGAAACACGCTCAGCTATGGCTACACCTTC. This encodes CAIRNTLSYGYTF. The V call is TRBV10-3, the J call TRBJ1-2; D call uncertain. The CDR3 contains 13 residues. V was trimmed by 9 bases and J by 4 bases, leaving 15 bases between them. Germline lookup yields CDR1 ENHRY and CDR2 SYGVKD.

The V call is TRBV20-1, the J call TRBJ2-3; D unclear. The CDR3 extends over 17 amino acids. Per germline, CDR1 DFQATT and CDR2 SNEGSKA (reference sequence). V dropped 5 bases and J dropped 3 bases, with 24 bases sitting between them. The CDR3 here is CSACRLPNPDRTDTQYF. As DNA, the CDR3 is TGCAGTGCTTGCCGCTTGCCCAACCCGGACCGGACAGATACGCAGTATTTT.

The gene calls are TRBV20-1 and TRBJ2-5, with TRBD2 matching over 11 bases. The CDR3 spans 16 residues. Germline values: CDR1 DFQATT, CDR2 SNEGSKA (reference sequence). The V and J ends lost 5 bases and 1 base, in that order; junction bases with no gene match: 9. CDR3 coding DNA: TGCAGTGCTCCTAGACCGGGACTAGCGGCCCAAGAGACCCAGTACTTC. Translating gives CSAPRPGLAAQETQYF.

V usage is TRBV2 and J usage is TRBJ1-4; 7 bases are a match to TRBD1. The germline V gene encodes CDR1 SNHLY and CDR2 FYNNEI. The CDR3 contains 13 residues. Trimming at V came to 7 bases and at J to 6 bases, leaving 5 bases not matched to a gene. CDR3 sequence reads: CASIIGTDEKLFF. CDR3 nucleotides: TGTGCCAGCATTATCGGGACAGATGAAAAACTGTTTTTT. Full variable domain (outside the CDR3, taken from reference TRBV2 and TRBJ1-4): EPEVTQTPSHQVTQMGQEVILRCVPISNHLYFYWYRQILGQKVEFLVSFYNNEISEKSEIFDDQFSVERPDGSNFTLKIRSTKLEDSAMYFCASIIGTDEKLFFGSGTQLSVL.

As regards this clonotype: It is unclear where the CDR3 begins or ends on the DNA, so no DNA is shown, and the CDR3 is as TCRdb lists it. The chain recombines TRBV5-4 with TRBJ2-3; the DNA was not compared with TRBD2, the D call given in the table. CDR1 is SGHNT and CDR2 is YYREEE in the germline V gene (reference sequence). The CDR3 totals 17 residues, both ends included. The CDR3 loop is CASSSSGLAGYTDTQYF.

The gene calls are TRBV27 and TRBJ2-1, with TRBD2 identical over 12 bases. The tail of the sequence fits TRBJ2-7 better, so the J call may be wrong. The CDR3 is 18 residues long. Germline CDR1 reads MNHEY; CDR2 reads SMNVEV (reference sequence). The CDR3 DNA reads TGTGCCAGCAGTCCTCGGACTAGCGGGACCCCCTCCTACAATGAGCAGTACTTC. Its translation is CASSPRTSGTPSYNEQYF.